These 26 T cell receptor beta chains were all obtained from the same sample, sequenced in a study of PD-1 blockade in classical Hodgkin lymphoma (TCRdb year 2020). Receptor libraries were prepared by the immunoSEQ multiplex PCR assay. The table was pulled from immuneACCESS by TCRdb, which kept in-frame rearrangements only. Such tables lose some clones; where checked, under half of the loss comes from unresolved V genes, and the rest has no known cause. For this sample there are roughly 14,000 clones; 84% appear just once. The top ten constitute 25% to 30% of the sample. The time point label, read with the paper, signifies: cycle 1 day 1 (C1D1), immediately before nivolumab initiation. Relapse after autologous stem cell transplantation had occurred in all trial patients, and cohorts A, B and C were distinguished by prior brentuximab vedotin exposure. This sample comprised peripheral blood mononuclear cells (PBMCs), obtained at baseline. The receptors were gathered from a human donor with classical Hodgkin lymphoma.

The J gene is TRBJ2-1, the V gene TRBV7-3, with 7 positions matching TRBD1. J lost 1 base, V lost 5 bases, and 11 bases had no gene match. The CDR3 is 17 amino acids. The V gene's germline CDR1 is SGHTA and CDR2 FQGTGA. In DNA form, the CDR3 reads TGTGCCAGCAGCCTACGGTCCGACAGGGATTCCTACAATGAGCAGTTCTTC. This sequence encodes CASSLRSDRDSYNEQFF.

The chain uses TRBV4-3 and TRBJ1-4; 9 bases map to TRBD1. The V and J ends lost 0 bases and 6 bases, in that order; junction bases with no gene match: 5. This CDR3 has 16 amino acids. Germline lookup yields CDR1 LGHNA and CDR2 YSLEER. The CDR3 DNA sequence: TGCGCCAGCAGCCAAGAAAGAGGGACAGGGTATGAAAAACTGTTTTTT. Protein product: CASSQERGTGYEKLFF.

The chain joins TRBV11-2 to TRBJ1-2; D unclear. The V and J ends lost 1 base and 4 bases respectively, with 7 bases between them. The CDR3 has 13 amino acids. Germline CDR1 reads SGHAT; CDR2 reads FQNNGV. Written as DNA, the CDR3 is TGTGCCAGCAGCTTAGTGCAGCGCTATGGCTACACCTTC. It translates to CASSLVQRYGYTF. The full variable domain, with the rest looked up from reference TRBV11-2 and TRBJ1-2, is EAGVAQSPRYKIIEKRQSVAFWCNPISGHATLYWYQQILGQGPKLLIQFQNNGVVDDSQLPKDRFSAERLKGVDSTLKIQPAKLEDSAVYLCASSLVQRYGYTFGSGTRLTVV.

V usage is TRBV5-1 and J usage is TRBJ2-5; D ambiguous. The CDR3 runs 14 residues. The V and J ends lost 0 bases and 1 base respectively, with 7 bases between them. CDR1 is SGHRS and CDR2 is YFSETQ in the germline V gene. The CDR3: CASSLADSQETQYF. CDR3 in DNA: TGCGCCAGCAGCTTGGCGGATTCCCAAGAGACCCAGTACTTC.

This rearrangement joins TRBV4-2 to TRBJ1-5, with D perhaps matching TRBD1 (5 bases). Trimming shortened V by 0 bases and J by 1 base, and 7 bases separated the two germline ends. The CDR3 is 15 residues long. Per the germline V gene, CDR1 is LGHNA and CDR2 is YNFKEQ. The CDR3 is CASSQDRGSNQPQHF. The CDR3 region has the DNA TGTGCCAGCAGCCAAGATCGGGGGAGCAATCAGCCCCAGCATTTT.

The chain recombines TRBV5-1 with TRBJ2-1, with TRBD1 matching over 10 bases. The trim removed 0 bases at V and 4 bases at J, leaving 7 bases unmatched. This CDR3 comprises 17 residues. Germline-derived CDR1 and CDR2 are SGHRS and YFSETQ. CDR3 amino acids: CASSLAGGTGVYNEQFF. CDR3 bases: TGCGCCAGCAGCTTGGCCGGGGGGACAGGGGTATACAATGAGCAGTTCTTC.

This clone was seen only once. This rearrangement joins TRBV11-2 to TRBJ2-7; possibly TRBD2 for D (5 bases). This CDR3 has 13 residues. CDR1 is SGHAT and CDR2 is FQNNGV in the germline V gene. V was clipped by 5 bases and J by 6 bases, with 14 bases between them. CDR3 region: CASSQPAGGEQYF. CDR3 coding DNA: TGTGCCAGCAGCCAACCCGCTGGAGGCGAGCAGTACTTC. The whole variable domain, filled in from reference TRBV11-2 and TRBJ2-7, reads EAGVAQSPRYKIIEKRQSVAFWCNPISGHATLYWYQQILGQGPKLLIQFQNNGVVDDSQLPKDRFSAERLKGVDSTLKIQPAKLEDSAVYLCASSQPAGGEQYFGPGTRLTVT.

The rearrangement joins TRBV5-1 to TRBJ2-3, with TRBD2 matching 11 bases. Losses at the gene ends were 4 bases for V and 7 bases for J; bases not matched to a gene: 5. The CDR3 totals 14 residues. Germline CDR1 SGHRS, CDR2 YFSETQ. As DNA, the CDR3 is TGCGCCAGCAGCGCCGGGACTAGCGGTAATACGCAGTATTTT. Protein product: CASSAGTSGNTQYF.

The chain recombines TRBV15 with TRBJ1-1; 7 nucleotides agree with TRBD1. The CDR3 loop spans 15 amino acids. Germline V lookup: CDR1 LNHNV, CDR2 YYDKDF (reference sequence). With V trimmed by 3 bases and J by 3 bases, 7 bases remained unmatched. The CDR3 DNA reads as TGTGCCACCAGCAGCTTGACAGGGCGGCACACTGAAGCTTTCTTT. Protein sequence: CATSSLTGRHTEAFF.

This clone came up a few times. The CDR3 loop is CASSSRNGYGYTF. CDR3 in DNA: TGTGCCAGCAGTTCTCGGAACGGCTATGGCTACACCTTC. This rearrangement joins TRBV27 to TRBJ1-2; D is unresolved. The CDR3 extends over 13 amino acids. V was trimmed by 4 bases and J by 4 bases, leaving 10 bases between them. The germline V gene has CDR1 MNHEY and CDR2 SMNVEV (reference sequence).

The chain combines TRBV19 with TRBJ2-1, with TRBD2 as a possible D gene (6 bases). Trimming removed 5 bases from V and 6 bases from J, with 23 bases in between. Germline V lookup: CDR1 LNHDA, CDR2 SQIVND (reference sequence). This CDR3 contains 17 residues. The CDR3 DNA reads as TGTGCCAGTAGTCCGGGACTCGTCTTACAATTGGGCAATGAGCAGTTCTTC. It encodes CASSPGLVLQLGNEQFF.

The chain uses TRBV5-1 and TRBJ2-7, with TRBD1 matching 10 bases. V shed 6 bases and J 6 bases; nucleotides not matched to a gene: 12. In germline, CDR1 is SGHRS, CDR2 YFSETQ. The CDR3 is 15 amino acids. The CDR3 is CASTPGTGDGPEQYF. CDR3 DNA: TGCGCCAGCACCCCCGGGACAGGGGATGGACCCGAGCAGTACTTC.

This chain joins TRBV28 and TRBJ1-1; the match to TRBD1 covers 9 bases. Germline lookup yields CDR1 MDHEN and CDR2 SYDVKM. This CDR3 is 14 amino acids long. Trimming removed 6 bases from V and 3 bases from J; junction bases left unmatched: 5. CDR3 DNA: TGTGCCAGCAGGGACAGGGGAGGGTACACTGAAGCTTTCTTT. Translation: CASRDRGGYTEAFF.

The chain combines TRBV5-1 with TRBJ1-1; D may be TRBD1 (5 bases). The CDR3 runs to 13 residues. Germline V gene sequence: CDR1 SGHRS, CDR2 YFSETQ. The V and J ends lost 4 bases and 1 base respectively, with 8 bases between them. CDR3 nucleotides: TGCGCCAGCAGCCCCACAGGGAACACTGAAGCTTTCTTT. This gives the protein CASSPTGNTEAFF.

The J gene is TRBJ1-2, the V gene TRBV4-1, with 7 bases identical to TRBD1. The CDR3 consists of 14 residues. J lost 6 bases, V lost 2 bases, and 6 bases had no gene match. CDR1 and CDR2 (germline): MGHRA, YSYEKL. CDR3: CASSQSTGVHGYTF. CDR3 sequence (DNA): TGCGCCAGCAGCCAATCAACAGGGGTTCATGGCTACACCTTC.

This clone was counted once. The rearrangement links TRBV19 to TRBJ2-2; D gene ambiguous. Germline values: CDR1 LNHDA, CDR2 SQIVND (reference sequence). The V and J ends lost 5 bases and 0 bases respectively, with 13 bases between them. The CDR3 length is 16 residues. Here the CDR3 reads CASSFGETANTGELFF. As DNA, the CDR3 is TGTGCCAGTAGTTTCGGAGAAACCGCGAACACCGGGGAGCTGTTTTTT. Based on the CDR3 plus reference TRBV19 and TRBJ2-2, the full variable domain is DGGITQSPKYLFRKEGQNVTLSCEQNLNHDAMYWYRQDPGQGLRLIYYSQIVNDFQKGDIAEGYSVSREKKESFPLTVTSAQKNPTAFYLCASSFGETANTGELFFGEGSRLTVL.

V gene TRBV7-3 combines with J gene TRBJ2-3; TRBD2 might be the D (6 bases). This CDR3 has 15 residues. Germline assignment: CDR1 SGHTA and CDR2 FQGTGA. V was shortened by 2 bases and J by 6 bases, with 15 bases between the two germline ends. The CDR3 sequence is CASSLLTGEADTQYF. Here the CDR3 DNA reads TGTGCCAGCAGCTTACTTACGGGAGAGGCTGATACGCAGTATTTT.

V is TRBV21-1 and J is TRBJ2-3. TRBV21-1 is noted as a pseudogene. This CDR3 has 14 residues. This chain's CDR3 is CASSFSGTSYTQYF. CDR3 nucleotides: TGTGCCAGCAGCTTCTCCGGGACCTCGTATACGCAGTATTTT.

V is TRBV7-2 and J is TRBJ2-7; weak D call: TRBD2 (5 bases). The CDR3 runs to 13 residues. Looked up from germline, CDR1 is SGHTA and CDR2 is FQGNSA. The V end was cut by 3 bases, the J end by 6 bases, with 12 bases between. In DNA, the CDR3 is TGTGCCAGCAGCTTCGGACTGTACCTCGAGCAGTACTTC. Translating it yields CASSFGLYLEQYF.

The chain links TRBV6-5 to TRBJ1-2, with D unresolved. V was cut by 7 bases and J by 3 bases, with 6 bases left in between. Looked up from germline, CDR1 is MNHEY and CDR2 is SVGAGI. The CDR3 loop spans 11 amino acids. CDR3 DNA sequence: TGTGCCAGCATCGGGCACTATGGCTACACCTTC. It codes for CASIGHYGYTF.

This clone was seen a few times. The chain is built from TRBV29-1 and TRBJ2-7; 10 nucleotides match TRBD1. With 3 bases clipped from V and 5 bases from J, the junction kept 4 bases outside the gene matches. Germline CDR1 and CDR2: SQVTM and ANQGSEA. CDR3 length equals 13 residues. CDR3 region: CSVDSGQGDEQYF. As DNA, the CDR3 is TGCAGCGTTGACTCTGGACAGGGGGACGAGCAGTACTTC.

This chain links TRBV12-2 with TRBJ1-1; the listed D gene, TRBD1, was not tested against the DNA. TRBV12-2 is a pseudogene segment. The CDR3 loop spans 13 amino acids. CDR3 DNA: TGTGCCAGCAGCTTAGCACAGGGTTCGATAGCTTTCTTT. It yields the protein CASSLAQGSIAFF.

This chain uses TRBV25-1 with TRBJ1-1; D unclear. Trimming pared 3 bases from V and 8 bases from J, leaving 10 bases between. Per germline, CDR1 MGHDK and CDR2 SYGVNS. This CDR3 has 12 amino acids. CDR3 sequence: CASSEGMDEAFF. The CDR3 DNA follows: TGTGCCAGCAGTGAGGGAATGGACGAAGCTTTCTTT.

The CDR3 DNA reads as TGTGCCAGCAGTGATAGGGGAAATAATGAAAAACTGTTTTTT. It yields the protein CASSDRGNNEKLFF. The V gene is TRBV25-1, the J gene TRBJ1-4, with a tentative D call TRBD1 (5 bases). Germline V lookup: CDR1 MGHDK, CDR2 SYGVNS. V was pared by 3 bases and J by 4 bases, with 9 bases between. This CDR3 has 14 residues. Full variable domain (outside the CDR3, taken from reference TRBV25-1 and TRBJ1-4): EADIYQTPRYLVIGTGKKITLECSQTMGHDKMYWYQQDPGMELHLIHYSYGVNSTEKGDLSSESTVSRIRTEHFPLTLESARPSHTSQYLCASSDRGNNEKLFFGSGTQLSVL.

V usage is TRBV6-1 and J usage is TRBJ1-1; D gene unclear. The CDR3 is 13 amino acids. Trimming pared 0 bases from V and 1 base from J, leaving 3 bases between. CDR1 MNHNS and CDR2 SASEGT come from the germline V gene. The CDR3 region is CASSEARNTEAFF. In nucleotides, the CDR3 is TGTGCCAGCAGTGAAGCTCGGAACACTGAAGCTTTCTTT.

This clone was picked up one time. This chain connects TRBV5-4 to TRBJ1-6; the D gene is possibly TRBD1 (6 bases). The germline V and J ends were trimmed by 5 bases and 7 bases, with 13 bases remaining between them. CDR1 and CDR2 (germline): SGHNT, YYREEE (reference sequence). The CDR3 spans 14 residues. The CDR3 region is CASRTDRENSPLHF. The CDR3 DNA reads TGTGCCAGCAGGACGGACAGAGAGAATTCACCCCTCCACTTT. The entire variable domain, with the rest obtained from reference TRBV5-4 and TRBJ1-6, is as follows: ETGVTQSPTHLIKTRGQQVTLRCSSQSGHNTVSWYQQALGQGPQFIFQYYREEENGRGNFPPRFSGLQFPNYSSELNVNALELDDSALYLCASRTDRENSPLHFGNGTRLTVT.